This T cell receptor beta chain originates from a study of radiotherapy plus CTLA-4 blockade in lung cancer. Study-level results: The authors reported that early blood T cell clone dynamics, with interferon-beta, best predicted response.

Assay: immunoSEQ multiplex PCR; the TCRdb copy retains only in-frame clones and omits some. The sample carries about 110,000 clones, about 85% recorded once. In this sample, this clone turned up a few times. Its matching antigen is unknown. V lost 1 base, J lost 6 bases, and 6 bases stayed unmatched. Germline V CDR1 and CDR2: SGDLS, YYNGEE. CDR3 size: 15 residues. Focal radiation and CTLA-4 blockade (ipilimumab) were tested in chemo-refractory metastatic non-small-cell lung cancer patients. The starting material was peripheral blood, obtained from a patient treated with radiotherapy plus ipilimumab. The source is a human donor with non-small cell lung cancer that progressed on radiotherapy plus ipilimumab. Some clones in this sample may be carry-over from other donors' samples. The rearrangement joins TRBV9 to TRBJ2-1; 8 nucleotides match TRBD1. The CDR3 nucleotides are TGTGCCAGCAGCGTAAGTGGAGACAGGGGCAATGAGCAGTTCTTC. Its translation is CASSVSGDRGNEQFF.